The 24 T cell receptor beta chains below come from one sample, sequenced in a study of blood T cell repertoires in COVID-19. TCRdb keeps only in-frame clones here, not all; method: immunoSEQ multiplex PCR. The sample gives about 250,000 clones, around 82% of which show up once; around 4.7% is in the top ten. The sample consisted of peripheral blood. The receptors come from a woman in her seventies with acute or convalescent COVID-19.

J is TRBJ2-7 and V is TRBV7-9; 7 positions agree with TRBD1. The J segment lost 2 bases and the V segment lost 5 bases, leaving 9 bases of the junction unmatched. Germline assignment: CDR1 SEHNR and CDR2 FQNEAQ (reference sequence). This CDR3 comprises 15 residues. The CDR3 spells CASSRTGTVPYEQYF. The CDR3 nucleotides are TGTGCCAGCAGCCGAACCGGGACAGTTCCCTACGAGCAGTACTTC.

The J gene is TRBJ1-2, the V gene TRBV19, with TRBD1 identical over 8 bases. The CDR3 totals 16 residues. Losses at the gene ends were 4 bases for V and 0 bases for J; bases not matched to a gene: 7. Germline CDR1 LNHDA, CDR2 SQIVND (reference sequence). The CDR3 loop is CASSTTWDRTNYGYTF. CDR3 bases: TGTGCCAGTAGTACAACCTGGGACAGGACTAACTATGGCTACACCTTC.

The chain joins TRBV19 to TRBJ1-1; the match to TRBD1 covers 8 bases. In germline, CDR1 is LNHDA, CDR2 SQIVND (reference sequence). The junction had 5 bases not matched to a gene; V was cut back by 5 bases and J by 0 bases. The CDR3 is 15 residues long. This CDR3 is CASSLLTGVNTEAFF. CDR3 coding DNA: TGTGCCAGTAGTCTCCTGACAGGGGTGAACACTGAAGCTTTCTTT.

J is TRBJ2-3 and V is TRBV28, with 11 bases fitting TRBD1. This CDR3 has 15 residues. Germline V gene lookup returns CDR1 MDHEN and CDR2 SYDVKM. The J segment lost 6 bases and the V segment lost 5 bases, leaving 7 bases of the junction unmatched. CDR3 residues: CASSRTGGAGDTQYF. The CDR3, as DNA: TGTGCCAGCAGTCGGACAGGGGGCGCAGGGGATACGCAGTATTTT.

As concerns this clone: This specimen includes other DNA sequences encoding the same CDR3. The chain links TRBV27 to TRBJ2-7; 9 bases map to TRBD1. CDR1 and CDR2 (germline): MNHEY, SMNVEV (reference sequence). Losses at the gene ends were 5 bases for V and 1 base for J; bases not matched to a gene: 6. The CDR3 consists of 15 residues. CDR3 protein: CASSLGTGSSYEQYF. The DNA for the CDR3 is TGTGCCAGCAGTCTAGGGACAGGGAGTTCCTACGAGCAGTACTTC.

This clone was detected only once. The chain has TRBV5-1 and TRBJ1-1; D not certain. Between the trimmed V and J ends, which lost 0 bases and 1 base, there was a span of 13 bases. CDR1 and CDR2 from the germline V gene are SGHRS and YFSETQ. This CDR3 has 16 amino acids. CDR3 coding DNA: TGCGCCAGCAGCTTGGACGGTGGAGGACCGAACACTGAAGCTTTCTTT. It is translated as CASSLDGGGPNTEAFF.

The gene calls are TRBV7-9 and TRBJ2-2, with no clear D. V shed 1 base and J shed 5 bases, with 11 bases lying between them. The CDR3 consists of 15 residues. Germline loops: CDR1 SEHNR, CDR2 FQNEAQ (reference sequence). The CDR3 DNA reads TGTGCCAGCAGCTTAGTTTGGGCAGGTACCGGGGAGCTGTTTTTT. Protein product: CASSLVWAGTGELFF.

The chain joins TRBV6-2 or TRBV6-3 to TRBJ1-5, with a weak D call TRBD1 (6 bases). There are 14 residues in the CDR3. In germline, CDR1 is MNHEY, CDR2 SVGEGT. V gave up 4 bases and J gave up 6 bases, with 13 bases separating them. The CDR3 DNA reads TGTGCCAGCAGTTCGCAGGGGTTTTCTCAGCCCCAGCATTTT. This translates into CASSSQGFSQPQHF.

This clone was seen a handful of times. The chain combines TRBV28 with TRBJ1-6; D not resolved. Trimming shortened V by 3 bases and J by 12 bases, and 18 bases separated the two germline ends. The CDR3 has 15 amino acids. Germline V gene lookup returns CDR1 MDHEN and CDR2 SYDVKM. The CDR3 is CASSLTRPEVGPLHF. The CDR3, as DNA: TGTGCCAGCAGTTTGACAAGGCCGGAGGTAGGACCCCTCCACTTT.

This chain joins TRBV18 and TRBJ1-6, with a tentative D call TRBD1 (5 bases). CDR3 length: 15 amino acids. V lost 3 bases, J lost 10 bases, and 16 bases lay in between. CDR1 KGHSH and CDR2 LQKENI come from the germline V gene. CDR3 DNA sequence: TGTGCCAGCTCACCCCAGGGAGGCGAGGGATCACCCCTCCACTTT. It encodes CASSPQGGEGSPLHF.

Only a few counts were recorded for this clone. This rearrangement joins TRBV25-1 to TRBJ1-6; 8 nucleotides agree with TRBD1. Losses at the gene ends were 8 bases for V and 7 bases for J; bases not matched to a gene: 7. The CDR3 sequence is 14 residues long. Germline V gene lookup returns CDR1 MGHDK and CDR2 SYGVNS. In nucleotides, the CDR3 is TGTGCCAGCCGAGCGGCAGGGGGCAATTCACCCCTCCACTTT. It yields the protein CASRAAGGNSPLHF.

The chain employs TRBV19 and TRBJ2-5; possibly TRBD1 for D (6 bases). Germline CDR1 LNHDA, CDR2 SQIVND (reference sequence). The CDR3 runs to 14 residues. Between the trimmed V and J ends, which lost 5 bases and 0 bases, there was a span of 10 bases. The CDR3 region has the DNA TGTGCCAGTAGTCTCCGGGACAACCAAGAGACCCAGTACTTC. Its translation: CASSLRDNQETQYF.

The genes are TRBV7-9 and TRBJ1-4; TRBD1 aligns across 7 bases. The length of the CDR3 is 14 residues. Germline lookup yields CDR1 SEHNR and CDR2 FQNEAQ (reference sequence). J was trimmed by 4 bases and V by 5 bases; bases with no gene match: 4. The CDR3 sequence is CASSPGGGNEKLFF. The CDR3 coding sequence is TGTGCCAGCAGCCCAGGGGGAGGTAATGAAAAACTGTTTTTT. Full variable domain (rest looked up from reference TRBV7-9 and TRBJ1-4): DTGVSQNPRHKITKRGQNVTFRCDPISEHNRLYWYRQTLGQGPEFLTYFQNEAQLEKSRLLSDRFSAERPKGSFSTLEIQRTEQGDSAMYLCASSPGGGNEKLFFGSGTQLSVL.

This CDR3 is CASSPLFGQSSYNEQFF. CDR3 nucleotides: TGTGCCAGCAGTCCCCTTTTTGGACAGAGCTCCTACAATGAGCAGTTCTTC. This rearrangement joins TRBV6-2 or TRBV6-3 to TRBJ2-1, with D possibly TRBD1 on 6 matching bases. Germline V gives CDR1 MNHEY, CDR2 SVGEGT. The CDR3 has 17 amino acids. V lost 5 bases and J 0 bases, leaving 17 bases between the germline ends.

The chain joins TRBV19 to TRBJ2-2; D perhaps matches TRBD1 (5 bases). Trimming shortened V by 7 bases and J by 4 bases, and 13 bases separated the two germline ends. Germline V gene sequence: CDR1 LNHDA, CDR2 SQIVND (reference sequence). This CDR3 contains 14 residues. Here the CDR3 DNA reads TGTGCCAGTACTAAGACAGACATCACCGGGGAGCTGTTTTTT. This codes for CASTKTDITGELFF.

This chain connects TRBV27 to TRBJ1-2; no clear D. V was pared by 2 bases and J by 5 bases, with 15 bases between. The CDR3 extends over 15 amino acids. In germline, CDR1 is MNHEY, CDR2 SMNVEV (reference sequence). CDR3 residues: CASSLAPHLEYGYTF. In nucleotides, the CDR3 is TGTGCCAGCAGTTTAGCGCCCCACTTAGAGTATGGCTACACCTTC.

The chain employs TRBV7-2 and TRBJ1-2; perhaps TRBD1 as D (5 bases). Germline lookup yields CDR1 SGHTA and CDR2 FQGNSA. The CDR3 length is 18 residues. The germline V and J ends were trimmed by 5 bases and 0 bases, with 22 bases remaining between them. Here the CDR3 DNA reads TGTGCCAGCAGCCTCTTTCTCACCCCAGGGCGAGCTAACTATGGCTACACCTTC. It is translated as CASSLFLTPGRANYGYTF. The entire variable domain, with the rest obtained from reference TRBV7-2 and TRBJ1-2, is as follows: GAGVSQSPSNKVTEKGKDVELRCDPISGHTALYWYRQSLGQGLEFLIYFQGNSAPDKSGLPSDRFSAERTGGSVSTLTIQRTQQEDSAVYLCASSLFLTPGRANYGYTFGSGTRLTVV.

The V call is TRBV28, the J call TRBJ1-2, with no clear D. The germline V gene has CDR1 MDHEN and CDR2 SYDVKM. V was shortened by 6 bases and J by 4 bases, with 18 bases between the two germline ends. There are 15 residues in the CDR3. CDR3 nucleotide sequence: TGTGCCAGCAGCCTCCCCGGAGGGCTAGGCTATGGCTACACCTTC. Protein sequence: CASSLPGGLGYGYTF.

This clone appeared once. Written as DNA, the CDR3 is TGTGCCAGGGATGTTAGCGGAAACGCGAACACCGGGGAGCTGTTTTTT. Its translation is CARDVSGNANTGELFF. The gene calls are TRBV2 and TRBJ2-2; D is possibly TRBD2 (6 bases). Between the trimmed V and J ends, which lost 9 bases and 0 bases, there was a span of 17 bases. The length of the CDR3 is 16 residues. Germline CDR1 reads SNHLY; CDR2 reads FYNNEI.

This chain uses TRBV9 with TRBJ1-1; 9 bases are shared with TRBD1. The CDR3 consists of 17 residues. Germline CDR1 reads SGDLS; CDR2 reads YYNGEE. V dropped 3 bases and J dropped 0; count of bases not matched to a gene: 9. In nucleotides, the CDR3 is TGTGCCAGCAGCGAGCGGGTAGACAGGGGGATGAACACTGAAGCTTTCTTT. Protein product: CASSERVDRGMNTEAFF. The variable domain in full, with the rest retrieved from reference TRBV9 and TRBJ1-1, is DSGVTQTPKHLITATGQRVTLRCSPRSGDLSVYWYQQSLDQGLQFLIQYYNGEERAKGNILERFSAQQFPDLHSELNLSSLELGDSALYFCASSERVDRGMNTEAFFGQGTRLTVV.

CDR3 DNA: TGTGCCAGCAGCTTGATGTCGCTGGTGGAGGAGCAGTACTTC. Its protein is CASSLMSLVEEQYF. This sequence joins TRBV7-2 and TRBJ2-7, with D hard to call. The germline V and J ends were trimmed by 3 bases and 7 bases, with 16 bases remaining between them. The germline V gene encodes CDR1 SGHTA and CDR2 FQGNSA. The CDR3 has 14 residues. Variable domain in full (rest from reference TRBV7-2 and TRBJ2-7): GAGVSQSPSNKVTEKGKDVELRCDPISGHTALYWYRQSLGQGLEFLIYFQGNSAPDKSGLPSDRFSAERTGGSVSTLTIQRTQQEDSAVYLCASSLMSLVEEQYFGPGTRLTVT.

A word on this clone: This CDR3 is also generated by other DNA sequences in the sample. The chain combines TRBV9 with TRBJ1-1, with a weak D call TRBD1 (6 bases). V was clipped by 0 bases and J by 4 bases, with 10 bases between them. The CDR3 totals 14 residues. Per the germline V gene, CDR1 is SGDLS and CDR2 is YYNGEE. Here the CDR3 DNA reads TGTGCCAGCAGCGTAGATCAGGGGAGCACTGAAGCTTTCTTT. Encoded protein: CASSVDQGSTEAFF. Full variable domain (missing parts from reference TRBV9 and TRBJ1-1): DSGVTQTPKHLITATGQRVTLRCSPRSGDLSVYWYQQSLDQGLQFLIQYYNGEERAKGNILERFSAQQFPDLHSELNLSSLELGDSALYFCASSVDQGSTEAFFGQGTRLTVV.

V is TRBV13 and J is TRBJ1-2; the match to TRBD1 covers 7 bases. Trimming removed 5 bases from V and 0 bases from J; junction bases left unmatched: 6. Germline-derived CDR1 and CDR2 are PRHDT and FYEKMQ (reference sequence). The CDR3 spans 15 residues. CDR3 DNA: TGTGCCAGCAGCATAGCAGGGGGAGCTAACTATGGCTACACCTTC. It specifies CASSIAGGANYGYTF.

This sequence joins TRBV11-2 and TRBJ1-1, with D unresolved. Trimming cost V 1 base and J 5 bases, with 5 bases left between them. The CDR3 has 12 amino acids. The germline V gene encodes CDR1 SGHAT and CDR2 FQNNGV. The CDR3 DNA follows: TGTGCCAGCAGCTTAGGTCCGACTGAAGCTTTCTTT. As protein: CASSLGPTEAFF. The variable domain in full, completed from reference TRBV11-2 and TRBJ1-1, reads EAGVAQSPRYKIIEKRQSVAFWCNPISGHATLYWYQQILGQGPKLLIQFQNNGVVDDSQLPKDRFSAERLKGVDSTLKIQPAKLEDSAVYLCASSLGPTEAFFGQGTRLTVV.